Shown below are 31 T cell receptor beta chains from a single sample sequenced in a study of metastatic and nonmetastatic thyroid tumors. Not a single patient had been given any form of treatment at any point before undergoing thyroid surgery. TCRdb re-processed the PCR reads through MiXCR. The sample has about 16,000 clones, roughly 32% seen once. Sample: tumor tissue. The receptors stem from a female donor with papillary thyroid cancer or a benign thyroid nodule (not recorded which). Some clones in this sample may be carry-over from other donors' samples.

This clone is medium-sized in the sample. The gene calls are TRBV9 and TRBJ2-3; weak D call: TRBD1 (5 bases). CDR1 SGDLS and CDR2 YYNGEE come from the germline V gene. V was pared by 3 bases and J by 1 base, with 6 bases between. This CDR3 spans 13 amino acids. This chain's CDR3 is CASSAQGTDTQYF. CDR3 coding DNA: TGTGCCAGCAGCGCACAGGGCACAGATACGCAGTATTTT.

The rearrangement uses TRBV18 and TRBJ2-7; tentatively, D is TRBD1 (5 bases). V was clipped by 3 bases and J by 1 base, with 22 bases between them. Germline-derived CDR1 and CDR2 are KGHSH and LQKENI. The CDR3 extends over 18 amino acids. The CDR3 nucleotides read TGTGCCAGCTCACCCTCCAAATCATCCAGGGTATGGTCCTACGAGCAGTACTTC. Translated: CASSPSKSSRVWSYEQYF.

This chain uses TRBV11-2 with TRBJ2-1, with 11 bases matching TRBD2. V lost 2 bases to trimming and J lost 6 bases; unmatched junction nucleotides: 3. From germline, CDR1 is SGHAT and CDR2 FQNNGV. This CDR3 is 15 amino acids long. CDR3: CASSLLAGGPNEQFF. The CDR3 DNA is TGTGCCAGCAGCTTATTAGCGGGGGGGCCCAATGAGCAGTTCTTC.

The chain is built from TRBV4-3 and TRBJ2-6; unclear D gene. The length of the CDR3 is 13 residues. Trimming removed 6 bases at V and 1 base at J, with 4 bases between. Per germline, CDR1 LGHNA and CDR2 YSLEER. CDR3 residues: CASSPSGANVLTF. Here the CDR3 DNA reads TGCGCCAGCAGTCCATCTGGGGCCAACGTCCTGACTTTC.

This clone was seen many times. This chain joins TRBV30 and TRBJ2-5; 8 bases match TRBD2. J was trimmed by 1 base and V by 5 bases; bases with no gene match: 3. Germline-derived CDR1 and CDR2 are GTSNPN and SVGIG (reference sequence). The CDR3 covers 13 residues. The CDR3 region is CAWSAGVQETQYF. In DNA, the CDR3 is TGTGCCTGGTCAGCGGGGGTCCAAGAGACCCAGTACTTC.

In the case of this clone: Within the sample, other DNA sequences also encode this same CDR3. The V call is TRBV7-2, the J call TRBJ2-7; 8 nucleotides match TRBD1. Germline V lookup: CDR1 SGHTA, CDR2 FQGNSA. The V gene end was trimmed by 4 bases and the J gene end by 1 base; junction bases not matched to a gene: 6. The CDR3 is 15 amino acids. The CDR3 nucleotides are TGTGCCAGCAGCTACCGGGACAGGCTATCCTACGAGCAGTACTTC. Translating gives CASSYRDRLSYEQYF.

This clone qualifies as medium-sized. Distinct nucleotide sequences in the sample also encode this CDR3. The chain joins TRBV19 to TRBJ2-3; weak D call: TRBD1 (6 bases). V was shortened by 10 bases and J by 2 bases, with 13 bases between the two germline ends. The CDR3 has 13 amino acids. The germline V gene has CDR1 LNHDA and CDR2 SQIVND (reference sequence). Here the CDR3 reads CATRQASTDTQYF. For the CDR3, the DNA is TGTGCCACCCGACAGGCATCCACAGATACGCAGTATTTT. Supplemented by reference TRBV19 and TRBJ2-3, the full variable domain reads DGGITQSPKYLFRKEGQNVTLSCEQNLNHDAMYWYRQDPGQGLRLIYYSQIVNDFQKGDIAEGYSVSREKKESFPLTVTSAQKNPTAFYLCATRQASTDTQYFGPGTRLTVL.

CDR3 nucleotides: TGCGCCAGCAGCCATCCGACAGGCAGGGATTCACCCCTCCACTTT. Its protein product is CASSHPTGRDSPLHF. The chain recombines TRBV4-1 with TRBJ1-6, with D maybe TRBD1 (6 bases). This CDR3 region has 15 residues. Germline V CDR1 and CDR2: MGHRA, YSYEKL. V dropped 3 bases and J dropped 8 bases, with 14 bases sitting between them.

A few counts support this clone. CDR3 DNA sequence: TGTGCCAGCAGTTTAGGGGTGCACACGCGGGGGACTGAAGCTTTCTTT. Translating it yields CASSLGVHTRGTEAFF. The chain uses TRBV28 and TRBJ1-1, with a weak D call TRBD1 (5 bases). V was pared by 2 bases and J by 5 bases, with 18 bases between. This CDR3 has 16 residues. Germline assignment: CDR1 MDHEN and CDR2 SYDVKM.

This chain links TRBV4-1 with TRBJ2-7; D is undetermined. Germline CDR1 MGHRA, CDR2 YSYEKL. The CDR3 sequence is 15 residues long. V was trimmed by 0 bases and J by 0 bases, leaving 9 bases between them. The CDR3 coding sequence is TGCGCCAGCAGCCAAGATTCAAGTAGCTCCTACGAGCAGTACTTC. Protein sequence: CASSQDSSSSYEQYF.

In its sample, this clone was seen a few times. The chain links TRBV28 to TRBJ1-6; D unresolved. Germline V gene sequence: CDR1 MDHEN, CDR2 SYDVKM. This CDR3 is built from 16 residues. V was shortened by 7 bases and J by 0 bases, with 13 bases between the two germline ends. The CDR3 region is CASKVGSPSYNSPLHF. The CDR3 coding sequence is TGTGCCAGCAAGGTTGGGTCACCCTCCTATAATTCACCCCTCCACTTT.

By share, this clone ranks as medium-sized. V and J are TRBV19 and TRBJ2-3, with 7 positions matching TRBD2. The CDR3 sequence is 14 residues long. Per germline, CDR1 LNHDA and CDR2 SQIVND (reference sequence). With V trimmed by 5 bases and J by 2 bases, 4 bases remained unmatched. The CDR3 spells CASSRTSFTDTQYF. The CDR3 region has the DNA TGTGCCAGTAGTCGGACTAGTTTCACAGATACGCAGTATTTT. Full variable domain (missing parts from reference TRBV19 and TRBJ2-3): DGGITQSPKYLFRKEGQNVTLSCEQNLNHDAMYWYRQDPGQGLRLIYYSQIVNDFQKGDIAEGYSVSREKKESFPLTVTSAQKNPTAFYLCASSRTSFTDTQYFGPGTRLTVL.

By share of the sample, this clone is medium-sized (0.01 to 0.1%). This specimen includes other DNA sequences encoding the same CDR3. The J gene is TRBJ2-3, the V gene TRBV9; 10 positions agree with TRBD2. The CDR3 contains 18 residues. The V segment lost 3 bases and the J segment 1 base; nucleotides outside the gene matches: 11. Germline V gives CDR1 SGDLS, CDR2 YYNGEE. The CDR3 here is CASSAGIPGLARTDTQYF. The CDR3 bases are TGTGCCAGCAGCGCAGGCATCCCGGGACTAGCGCGCACAGATACGCAGTATTTT.

This chain links TRBV15 with TRBJ2-3; D not certain. The germline gives CDR1 LNHNV, CDR2 YYDKDF (reference sequence). Trimming took 0 bases from V and 5 from J, leaving 21 bases between them. The CDR3 spans 18 residues. CDR3 in amino acids: CATSRDTLAVGPEDTQYF. DNA of the CDR3: TGTGCCACCAGCAGAGATACATTGGCGGTAGGGCCCGAAGATACGCAGTATTTT. The variable domain in full, completed from reference TRBV15 and TRBJ2-3, reads DAMVIQNPRYQVTQFGKPVTLSCSQTLNHNVMYWYQQKSSQAPKLLFHYYDKDFNNEADTPDNFQSRRPNTSFCFLDIRSPGLGDTAMYLCATSRDTLAVGPEDTQYFGPGTRLTVL.

The genes are TRBV14 and TRBJ2-6; D remains ambiguous. Trimming took off 0 bases at V and 0 bases at J, with 15 bases between the two ends. Germline V gives CDR1 SGHDN, CDR2 FVKESK. This CDR3 comprises 19 residues. CDR3 nucleotides: TGTGCCAGCAGCCAAGATTTGGACCAACCTCTCTCTGGGGCCAACGTCCTGACTTTC. Protein: CASSQDLDQPLSGANVLTF.

In its sample, this clone was seen many times. The V and J genes are TRBV5-4 and TRBJ1-6; no clear D gene. V lost 2 bases, J lost 10 bases, and 10 bases lay in between. CDR3 size: 13 residues. The germline V gene has CDR1 SGHNT and CDR2 YYREEE (reference sequence). CDR3 sequence reads: CASSLEEGSPLHF. DNA of the CDR3: TGTGCCAGCAGCTTAGAGGAAGGATCACCCCTCCACTTT.

In its sample, this clone is medium-sized. The V gene is TRBV9, the J gene TRBJ2-7, with 7 bases aligning to TRBD1. After removal of 3 bases from V and 0 bases from J, the junction contained 3 bases not matched to a gene. In germline, CDR1 is SGDLS, CDR2 YYNGEE. The CDR3 sequence is 14 residues long. The CDR3 spells CASSGRDSSYEQYF. In DNA, the CDR3 is TGTGCCAGCAGCGGCCGGGACAGCTCCTACGAGCAGTACTTC.

Within the sample, this clone is medium-sized. The rearrangement uses TRBV6-1 and TRBJ2-5, with 10 positions matching TRBD2. With 2 bases clipped from V and 2 bases from J, the junction kept 5 bases outside the gene matches. The CDR3 has 16 amino acids. CDR1 is MNHNS and CDR2 is SASEGT in the germline V gene. As DNA, the CDR3 is TGTGCCAGCAGTGAAAGCAGCGGGGGGGGTCAAGAGACCCAGTACTTC. It is translated as CASSESSGGGQETQYF.

The chain links TRBV6-2 or TRBV6-3 to TRBJ1-1; no clear D gene. This CDR3 has 12 amino acids. The ends were cut back, 6 bases at V and 3 bases at J, with 8 bases in the middle. Germline-derived CDR1 and CDR2 are MNHEY and SVGEGT. The CDR3 here is CASRAGYTEAFF. CDR3 DNA sequence: TGTGCCAGCAGGGCGGGGTACACTGAAGCTTTCTTT.

The chain combines TRBV20-1 with TRBJ1-2, with 7 bases aligning to TRBD1. CDR3 length equals 14 residues. V gave up 5 bases and J gave up 3 bases; unmatched junction bases: 9. CDR1 is DFQATT, CDR2 SNEGSKA, per germline (reference sequence). CDR3 sequence (DNA): TGCAGTGCTCAGACAGGGAAAACGGACTATGGCTACACCTTC. It yields the protein CSAQTGKTDYGYTF.

This clone was counted once. The rearrangement uses TRBV5-1 and TRBJ2-7; TRBD2 is a possible D gene (6 bases). Germline CDR1 and CDR2: SGHRS and YFSETQ. V shed 0 bases and J shed 4 bases, with 11 bases lying between them. The CDR3 extends over 14 amino acids. The CDR3 protein is CASSLEGTYYEQYF. The CDR3 DNA is TGCGCCAGCAGCTTGGAGGGGACTTATTACGAGCAGTACTTC.

This clone is labeled medium-sized (0.01 to 0.1%). V is TRBV6-1 and J is TRBJ2-5; 8 nucleotides agree with TRBD2. CDR1 is MNHNS, CDR2 SASEGT, per germline. V lost 6 bases, J lost 0 bases, and 6 bases stayed unmatched. The CDR3 covers 15 residues. This chain's CDR3 is CASRAVAGYQETQYF. In nucleotides, the CDR3 is TGTGCCAGCAGGGCCGTAGCGGGGTACCAAGAGACCCAGTACTTC.

The V call is TRBV9, the J call TRBJ2-2; 12 nucleotides align to TRBD2. Germline V gene sequence: CDR1 SGDLS, CDR2 YYNGEE. This CDR3 is built from 19 residues. Trimming at V came to 3 bases and at J to 2 bases, leaving 11 bases not matched to a gene. CDR3 DNA: TGTGCCAGCAGCGCCAGGACTAGCGGGACTCCAGACAACACCGGGGAGCTGTTTTTT. Protein: CASSARTSGTPDNTGELFF.

As concerns this clone: An end of the junction differs from the germline gene, which may be a read error. The chain uses TRBV10-2 and TRBJ2-1; D remains ambiguous. The CDR3 length is 16 residues. The V gene's germline CDR1 is WSHSY and CDR2 SAAADI. CDR3 bases: TGCGCCAGCTGTGAGTCTGCACAGAGTACCTACAATGAGCAGTTCTTC. Translating it yields CASCESAQSTYNEQFF.

This clone qualifies as medium-sized (0.01 to 0.1%). V and J are TRBV20-1 and TRBJ1-5, with D unresolved. This CDR3 contains 13 residues. From germline, CDR1 is DFQATT and CDR2 SNEGSKA (reference sequence). V was pared by 1 base and J by 3 bases, with 7 bases between. The CDR3 spells CSARGQVNQPQHF. Here the CDR3 DNA reads TGCAGTGCTAGAGGGCAGGTCAATCAGCCCCAGCATTTT.

V and J are TRBV6-1 and TRBJ2-5; TRBD2 agrees at 11 bases. The V segment lost 6 bases and the J segment 1 base; nucleotides outside the gene matches: 1. CDR1 is MNHNS, CDR2 SASEGT, per germline. The CDR3 length is 14 residues. The DNA of the CDR3 is TGTGCCAGCAGACTAGCGGGGGCCCAAGAGACCCAGTACTTC. Translated, it gives CASRLAGAQETQYF.

The chain uses TRBV19 and TRBJ2-1; D unclear. CDR1 is LNHDA and CDR2 is SQIVND in the germline V gene (reference sequence). V gave up 7 bases and J gave up 0 bases, with 13 bases separating them. The CDR3 is 15 amino acids. As DNA, the CDR3 is TGTGCCAGTACCTCCGGGTCTAGCTCCTACAATGAGCAGTTCTTC. Translated: CASTSGSSSYNEQFF.

V usage is TRBV7-6 and J usage is TRBJ1-1; D is uncertain. Germline values: CDR1 SGHVS, CDR2 FNYEAQ. CDR3 size: 13 residues. Trimming removed 2 bases from V and 2 bases from J, with 6 bases in between. CDR3 residues: CASSLFANTEAFF. CDR3 coding DNA: TGTGCCAGCAGCTTATTCGCCAACACTGAAGCTTTCTTT.

This clone was picked up many times. This sequence joins TRBV28 and TRBJ2-5; D may be TRBD2 (5 bases). The germline gives CDR1 MDHEN, CDR2 SYDVKM. CDR3 size: 14 residues. Trimming removed 7 bases at V and 5 bases at J, with 17 bases between. CDR3 amino acids: CASTVTYAGETQYF. CDR3 nucleotides: TGTGCCAGCACCGTTACTTATGCGGGTGAGACCCAGTACTTC.

This clone was picked up many times. The chain joins TRBV6-1 to TRBJ2-7; TRBD1 agrees at 9 bases. Germline-derived CDR1 and CDR2 are MNHNS and SASEGT. The CDR3 runs 15 residues. With 4 bases clipped from V and 0 bases from J, the junction kept 4 bases outside the gene matches. CDR3 coding DNA: TGTGCCAGCAGTGCTAGGACAGGGGCCTCCTACGAGCAGTACTTC. This sequence encodes CASSARTGASYEQYF.

There are a few counts of this clone. The CDR3 spells CASKGGRRQGAGEAFF. In nucleotides, the CDR3 is TGTGCCAGCAAAGGGGGAAGAAGACAGGGGGCCGGTGAAGCTTTCTTT. This chain links TRBV6-1 with TRBJ1-1; 10 bases align to TRBD1. Germline V gene data show CDR1 as MNHNS and CDR2 as SASEGT. CDR3 size: 16 residues. The V segment lost 7 bases and the J segment 7 bases; nucleotides outside the gene matches: 15.